This T cell receptor beta chain comes out of a study of shared clonotypes between healthy human individuals (dated by TCRdb to 2018 to 2020). Regarding the complete study: Three men and a couple of women, aged 18 to 49 years, made up the cohort. The study deeply sequenced blood TCR repertoires of five healthy adults to estimate repertoire size and the extent of clonotype sharing between individuals. Between about 0.8 and 8.9 billion PBMCs per donor were obtained by leukapheresis. Libraries were prepared and TCR repertoires were sequenced by different laboratories using diverse techniques, in order to increase sequencing depth and limit assay-specific biases. For each donor, CD4 naive and CD4 memory were each given three plates, CD8 naive was given two plates, and CD8 memory was given one plate. Study-level results and caveats: Sharing across a few donors was observed for roughly 5.4% of naive CD4, under 4% of naive CD8, over 2% of memory CD4, and about 0.4% of memory CD8 clonotypes. Clonotypes shared by all four sorted-subset donors showed higher generation probabilities than non-shared clonotypes. Because the study included only a small number of donors, the genetic and exposure-history diversity represented was limited. Incomplete sequencing was indicated by rarefaction of sorted-subset datasets, despite the large sequencing depth. Sampling was restricted to blood, and TCR repertoires in tissues likely differ from the TCR repertoires found in blood. Larger estimated clonotype richness was generally found for naive subsets than for memory subsets. Pairwise subsampling indicated that sequencing depth was expected to affect the degree of clonotype sharing among donors.

Note on this clone: Its antigen is still unknown. Per-nucleotide qualities are absent, and no much larger clonotype sits a single base away.

For the CD8 naive samples, CD45RO-negative cells were positively selected for CCR7, yielding a CD45RA+CCR7+ population from which TemRA cells were excluded. Donors were healthy HIV-negative adults with no recently reported acute infections or vaccinations. Every donor was a Caucasian adult living in Nashville, Tennessee, USA. After blood collection by leukapheresis, PBMCs were isolated using Ficoll-Histopaque density gradient centrifugation and then cryopreserved in the vapor phase of liquid nitrogen. Analytical flow cytometry was used to check the purity and quantity of each magnetically sorted T cell population. From each sorted fraction, genomic DNA was isolated and quantified by UV absorbance on a Nanodrop 2000c. Taken from cysteine to phenylalanine, the CDR3 has 14 residues. Only the CDR3 part of the read is kept: 42 bases, read in frame from the first base. CDR1 and CDR2 (MNHEY, SMNVEV) derive from the germline V gene (reference sequence). The V and J ends are trimmed by 0 bases and 3 bases, leaving 9 bases between them.

Using the deep immunoSEQ assay, multiplex PCR amplified TCR CDR3 regions from genomic DNA. Extracted genomic DNA from each cell subset was spread evenly across all wells of several immunoSEQ 96-well plates, with each plate serving as a replicate. For sorted subsets, about 200 ng genomic DNA, equal to approximately 30,000 T cell genomes, was loaded into each replicate PCR. Purified libraries were measured with a Qubit 3.0 fluorometer, size-checked on a Bioanalyzer 2100, and measured again with the KAPA Library Quantification kit. A separate single-read 150-cycle Illumina NextSeq 550 flow cell was used to sequence each immunoSEQ 96-well plate. As for how the authors treated the data: Because only junctional sequences without quality scores were contained in the immunoSEQ output, filtering matching that applied to full-length reads could not be performed. To assign V/J genes and CDR3, sequences were annotated using PyIR, a Python wrapper for IgBLAST v1.9, with IMGT germline references. Reads with weak V/J assignments (E-value above 1e-6), missing CDR3, stop codons, out-of-frame junctions, or ambiguous translated residues were removed. V3J clonotypes were defined by identical inferred V gene, J gene, and CDR3 amino acid sequence. Percentage overlap between repertoires was computed as shared unique clonotypes divided by the size of the smaller repertoire. Richness of each repertoire was evaluated using RTK rarefaction, the Chao1 estimator, and Recon v2.1 estimates of unobserved clonotypes. For all TCRbeta clonotypes obtained by the gDNA method from a handful of donors, generation probabilities were computed with OLGA. This immuneACCESS table, as held by TCRdb, lists in-frame sequences with V and J called but not all clones. Of the missing ones, under half trace to an unresolved V gene in checked studies; the others have no known cause. V, J and clone size were drawn from that table, and D and trimming were deduced from the DNA. For this sample there are 800,000 or so clones; 95% to 97% appear just once. About 0.21% of the sample is in the top ten clones.

Sample: naive CD8+ T cells sorted from blood. What the cell subset or site label conveys for this sample: CD45RA+CCR7+. The chain is encoded by TRBV27 joined to TRBJ2-7; a weak D assignment points to TRBD2 (6 bases agree). This clonotype was sampled from a man in his thirties or forties in good health. The base sequence is TGTGCCAGCAGTTTATCTGGGGACTTCTACGAGCAGTACTTC. Its protein is CASSLSGDFYEQYF.